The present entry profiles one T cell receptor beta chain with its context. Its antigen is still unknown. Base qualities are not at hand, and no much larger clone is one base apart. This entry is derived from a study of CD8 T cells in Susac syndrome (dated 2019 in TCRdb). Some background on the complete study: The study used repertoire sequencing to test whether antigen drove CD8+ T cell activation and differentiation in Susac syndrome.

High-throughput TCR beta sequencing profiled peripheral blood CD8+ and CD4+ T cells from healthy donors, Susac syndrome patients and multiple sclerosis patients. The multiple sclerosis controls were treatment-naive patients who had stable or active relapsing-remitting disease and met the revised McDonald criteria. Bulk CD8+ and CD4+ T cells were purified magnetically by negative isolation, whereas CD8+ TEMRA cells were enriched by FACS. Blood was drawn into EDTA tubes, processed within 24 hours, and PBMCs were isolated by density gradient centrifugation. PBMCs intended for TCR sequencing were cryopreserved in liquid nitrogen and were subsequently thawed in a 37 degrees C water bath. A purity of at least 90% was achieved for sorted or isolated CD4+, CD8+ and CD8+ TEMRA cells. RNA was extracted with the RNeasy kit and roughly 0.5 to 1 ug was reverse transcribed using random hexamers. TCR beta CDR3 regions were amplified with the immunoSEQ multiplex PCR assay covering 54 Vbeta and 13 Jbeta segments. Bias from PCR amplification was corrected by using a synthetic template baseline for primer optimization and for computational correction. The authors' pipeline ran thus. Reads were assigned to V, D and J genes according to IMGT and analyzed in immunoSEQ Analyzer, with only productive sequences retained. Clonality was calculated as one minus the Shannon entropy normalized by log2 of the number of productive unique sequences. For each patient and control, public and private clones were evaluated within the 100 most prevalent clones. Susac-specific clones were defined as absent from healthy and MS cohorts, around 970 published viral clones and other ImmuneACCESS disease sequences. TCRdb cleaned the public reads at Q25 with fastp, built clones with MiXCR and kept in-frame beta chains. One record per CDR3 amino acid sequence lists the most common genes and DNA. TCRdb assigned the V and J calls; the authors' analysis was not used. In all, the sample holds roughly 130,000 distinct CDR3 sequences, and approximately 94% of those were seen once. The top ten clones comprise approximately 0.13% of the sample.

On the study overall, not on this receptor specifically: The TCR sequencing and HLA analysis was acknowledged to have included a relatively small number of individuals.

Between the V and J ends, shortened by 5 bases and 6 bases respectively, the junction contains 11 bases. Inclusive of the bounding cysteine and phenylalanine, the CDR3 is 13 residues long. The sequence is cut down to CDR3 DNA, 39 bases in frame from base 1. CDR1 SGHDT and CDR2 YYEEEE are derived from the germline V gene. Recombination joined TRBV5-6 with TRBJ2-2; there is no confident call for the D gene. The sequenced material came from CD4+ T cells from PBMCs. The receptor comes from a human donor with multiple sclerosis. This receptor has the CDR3 CASRIYGAGELFF. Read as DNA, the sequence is TGTGCCAGCAGGATCTATGGCGCCGGGGAGCTGTTTTTT. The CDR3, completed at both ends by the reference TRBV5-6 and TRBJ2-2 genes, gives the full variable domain DAGVTQSPTHLIKTRGQQVTLRCSPKSGHDTVSWYQQALGQGPQFIFQYYEEEERQRGNFPDRFSGHQFPNYSSELNVNALLLGDSALYLCASRIYGAGELFFGEGSRLTVL.